This T cell receptor beta chain originates from a study of T cell clonality in common variable immunodeficiency. Germline lookup yields CDR1 MDHEN and CDR2 SYDVKM. CDR3 length: 13 residues. V dropped 5 bases and J dropped 2 bases, with 9 bases sitting between them. CVID and control samples used equivalent genomic DNA input. Here immunoSEQ multiplex PCR was the method, and the copy in TCRdb shows in-frame clones only, minus some. The repertoire consists of about 34,000 clones, none detected only once. Aged 9 to 64 years, CVID subjects averaged about 40 years old. Replacement immunoglobulin had been given to every CVID subject for at least one year. Study-level points and caveats: Reportedly, TCR beta sequences from common variable immunodeficiency showed fewer deletions and N-nucleotide insertions.

This clone was detected many times. Its antigen is undetermined. The CDR3 end falls 3 residues outside the read, so it is completed with the germline J gene. This same CDR3 is encoded by further DNA sequences in the sample. This receptor was taken from a human donor with common variable immunodeficiency. V is TRBV28 and J is TRBJ2-5; tentatively, D is TRBD1 (6 bases). Sequenced material: peripheral blood mononuclear cells. CDR3 DNA, as far as it was read: TGTGCCAGCAGTCGGACAGCTCAAGAGACC. Amino acids: CASSRTAQET. The whole CDR3 reads CASSRTAQETQYF.